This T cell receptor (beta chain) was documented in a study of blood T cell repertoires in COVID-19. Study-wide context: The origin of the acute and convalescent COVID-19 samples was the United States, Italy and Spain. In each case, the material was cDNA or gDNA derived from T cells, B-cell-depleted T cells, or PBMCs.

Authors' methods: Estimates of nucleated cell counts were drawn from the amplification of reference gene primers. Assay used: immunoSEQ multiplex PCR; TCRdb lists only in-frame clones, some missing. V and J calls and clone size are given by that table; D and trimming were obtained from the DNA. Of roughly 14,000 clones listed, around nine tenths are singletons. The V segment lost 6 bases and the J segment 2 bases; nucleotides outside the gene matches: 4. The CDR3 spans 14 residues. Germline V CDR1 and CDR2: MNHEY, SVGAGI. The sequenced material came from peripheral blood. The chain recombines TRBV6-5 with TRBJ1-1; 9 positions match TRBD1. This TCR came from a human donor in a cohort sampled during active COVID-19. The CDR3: CASSLTGGNTEAFF. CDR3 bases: TGTGCCAGCAGCCTGACAGGGGGTAACACTGAAGCTTTCTTT.